The present T cell receptor (beta chain) was sequenced within a study of blood T cells in healthy people across ages (dated by TCRdb to between 2015 and 2017). Broadly, across the study: Template switching captured roughly one uniquely barcoded TCR beta cDNA molecule per two T cells in model experiments. Donors of different ages were randomly distributed across sequencing lanes to avoid experimental bias. To track age-related changes in TCR beta repertoire diversity, the study relied on deep sequencing normalized with unique cDNA molecular identifiers. For two donors (one aged 18 to 30 and one aged 80 or older), the study analyzed two additional independent replicas of 1 million unique cDNA reads from the same blood draw. Four age groups were formed from the donors: young (average roughly 16 years), middle-aged (less than 40), aged (roughly 59) and long-lived (about 80). The full study reports these points: Because profiling used bulk unsorted PBMCs, naive and antigen-experienced compartments could not be compared conclusively. Because donor CMV infection status was unknown, age-related changes in expanded clonotypes were potentially confounded. Observed TCR beta diversity per million T cells fell roughly linearly with age, and a significant reduction was already apparent by age around 40. Compared with the aged group, the long-lived group had more naive CD4+ T cells, fewer expanded clones and increased TCR diversity, suggesting age selection. Estimates of total diversity based on one million sequenced T cells were considered lower bounds and underestimates. Observed TCR beta diversity correlated strongly with the percentage of naive T cells measured by flow cytometry.

The donors were some 36 Caucasian individuals from Russia, aged roughly 6 to 100 years, who were systemically healthy. Each donor gave 9.5 to 10 milliliters of peripheral blood, drawn into EDTA-treated Vacutainer tubes. Ficoll-Paque density-gradient centrifugation was used to isolate PBMCs, with at least 6.5 million per sample. Total RNA was extracted from PBMCs with Trizol reagent, with at least 5 micrograms obtained per sample. For every donor, an aliquot of PBMCs went through flow cytometry to measure the percentages of naive CD45RAhigh/CD27high T cells. The CDR3 holds 15 amino acids from the cysteine to the phenylalanine. The CDR3 DNA has 45 bases and is translated from base 1. The germline V gene (reference sequence) yields MNHNY for CDR1 and SVGAGI for CDR2. Trimming removed 7 bases from V and 7 bases from J, leaving 21 bases between the germline ends. Concerning this clonotype itself: Its antigen remains unidentified. No base quality information exists; no much larger clone differs at one position.

The library was prepared using 5' RACE. The instrument was an Illumina HiSeq 2500. A second roughly 7 to 11 cycle PCR used a sample-barcoded 5' primer and a J-beta primer mix. A template-switch 5' adaptor carrying 12 random nucleotides introduced a unique molecular identifier onto each TCR beta cDNA molecule. At least 3 million CDR3-containing paired-end reads were obtained from each sample. All of the RNA was converted into first-strand cDNA using the Mint cDNA synthesis kit, with a TRBC-specific oligonucleotide serving as the primer. After uracil-DNA glycosylase treatment, a first 18-cycle PCR used universal primers M1SS and BC2_uni_R on all cDNA. In the paper's pipeline: Each sample was normalized by randomly selecting 1 million high-quality reads, each carrying a distinct molecular identifier. Instead of being binned into consensus sequences, reads that shared molecular identifiers were thrown out. MiTCR, set to a Q25 quality threshold and the strictest error-elimination algorithm, was used for CDR3 identification, clonotype clustering and error correction. A nonparametric unseen species model with Euler transformation was used to estimate lower-bound total TCR beta diversity. TCRdb ran its own pipeline on the public reads, namely fastp trimming at Q25 and MiXCR clone calling, and kept in-frame beta chains. Each CDR3 protein gets just one entry, which takes the most common genes and DNA from the rows behind it. These V and J calls rely on TCRdb rather than the paper's analysis. The sample yields around 800,000 distinct CDR3 sequences; around half were counted once. The ten largest clones capture 41% of the sample.

Sequencing was done on a sample of blood. The receptor was isolated from a man older than 75 in good health. Recombination connected TRBV6-6 to TRBJ2-3, with the D gene not confidently named. The CDR3 amino acid sequence is: CASNHVTQTRNTQYF. The nucleotide sequence reads as follows: TGTGCCAGCAACCACGTGACCCAGACCAGAAATACGCAGTATTTT.